Listed here is a single TCR beta chain. V shed 5 bases, J shed 2 bases, and the junction held 0 bases outside the gene matches. Germline V gene data show CDR1 as LNHDA and CDR2 as SQIVND (reference sequence). The CDR3 contains 13 residues. The data stem from a study of blood T cell repertoires in COVID-19. Using immunoSEQ multiplex PCR, the repertoire was profiled, and TCRdb retains in-frame clones only, with some absent. This table holds approximately 470,000 clones, 80% to 90% found once. Sequenced: peripheral blood. The sequence came from a human donor in a cohort sampled during active COVID-19. V gene TRBV19 combines with J gene TRBJ2-1; 7 positions agree with TRBD2. The CDR3 DNA is TGTGCCAGTAGTGGGGGGGCCTACAATGAGCAGTTCTTC. It yields the protein CASSGGAYNEQFF.